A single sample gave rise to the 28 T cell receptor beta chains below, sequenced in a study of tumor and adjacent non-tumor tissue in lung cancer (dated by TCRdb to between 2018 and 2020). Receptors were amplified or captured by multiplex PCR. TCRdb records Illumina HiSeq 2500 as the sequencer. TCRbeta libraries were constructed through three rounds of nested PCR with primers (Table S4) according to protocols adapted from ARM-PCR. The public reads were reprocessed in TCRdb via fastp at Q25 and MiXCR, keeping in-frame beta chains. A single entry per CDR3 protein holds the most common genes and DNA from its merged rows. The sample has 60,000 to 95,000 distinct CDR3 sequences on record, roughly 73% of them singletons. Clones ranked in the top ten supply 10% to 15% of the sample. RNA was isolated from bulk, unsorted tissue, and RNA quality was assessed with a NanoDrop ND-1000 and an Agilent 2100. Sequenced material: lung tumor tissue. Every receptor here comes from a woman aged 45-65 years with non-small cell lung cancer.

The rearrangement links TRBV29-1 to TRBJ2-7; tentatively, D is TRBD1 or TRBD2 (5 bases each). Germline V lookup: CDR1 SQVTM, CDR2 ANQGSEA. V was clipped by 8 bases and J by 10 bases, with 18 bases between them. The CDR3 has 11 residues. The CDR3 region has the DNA TGCAGCATTGCTAAGGGGAGCGACCAGTACTTC. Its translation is CSIAKGSDQYF.

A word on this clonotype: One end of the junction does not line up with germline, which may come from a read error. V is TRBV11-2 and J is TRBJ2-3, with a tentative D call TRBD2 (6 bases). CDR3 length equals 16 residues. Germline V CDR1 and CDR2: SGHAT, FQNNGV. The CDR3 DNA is TGTGCCAACAGCGCTAGGCCCGTAGGGAGGCCAGATACGCAGTATTTT. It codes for CANSARPVGRPDTQYF.

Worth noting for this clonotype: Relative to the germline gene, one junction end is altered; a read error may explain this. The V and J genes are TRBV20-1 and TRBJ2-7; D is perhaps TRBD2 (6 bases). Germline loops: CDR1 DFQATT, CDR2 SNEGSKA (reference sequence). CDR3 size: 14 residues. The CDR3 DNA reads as TGCAATGCTCCACCCGGACTAATAAGGGACGAGCAGTACTTC. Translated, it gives CNAPPGLIRDEQYF.

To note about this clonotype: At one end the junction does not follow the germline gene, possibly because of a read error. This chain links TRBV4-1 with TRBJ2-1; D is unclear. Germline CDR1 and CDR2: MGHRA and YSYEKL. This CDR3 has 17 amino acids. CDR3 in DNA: TGCGCCAACAGCCTCAGCTCATTGTACTGCTCCTACAATGAGCACTTCTTC. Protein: CANSLSSLYCSYNEHFF.

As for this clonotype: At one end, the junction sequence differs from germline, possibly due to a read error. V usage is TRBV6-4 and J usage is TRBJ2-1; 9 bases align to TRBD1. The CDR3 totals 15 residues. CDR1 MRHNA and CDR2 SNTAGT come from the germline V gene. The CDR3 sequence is CACSDSRQGVNEQFF. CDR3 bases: TGTGCCTGCAGTGACTCAAGACAGGGGGTCAATGAGCAATTCTTC.

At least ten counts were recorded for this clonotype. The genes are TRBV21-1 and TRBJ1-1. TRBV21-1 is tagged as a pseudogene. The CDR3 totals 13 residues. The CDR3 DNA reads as TGTGCCAGCAGCAACTATCAGGAAACTGAAGCTTTCTTT. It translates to CASSNYQETEAFF.

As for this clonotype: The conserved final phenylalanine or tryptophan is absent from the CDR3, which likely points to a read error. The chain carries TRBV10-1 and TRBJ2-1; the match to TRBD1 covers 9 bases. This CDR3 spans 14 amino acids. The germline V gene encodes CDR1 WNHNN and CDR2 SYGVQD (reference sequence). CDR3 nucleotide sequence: TGCGCCATCAGTCGGGACAGGGTTAGCAATGAGCAGTTCCTC. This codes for CAISRDRVSNEQFL.

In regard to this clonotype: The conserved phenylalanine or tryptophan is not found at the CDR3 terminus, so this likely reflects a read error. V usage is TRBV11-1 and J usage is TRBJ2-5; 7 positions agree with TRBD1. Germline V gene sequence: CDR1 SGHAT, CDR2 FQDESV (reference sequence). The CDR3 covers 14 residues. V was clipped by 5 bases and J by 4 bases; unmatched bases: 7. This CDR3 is CASSPGQFVETQYS. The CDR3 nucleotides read TGTGCCAGCAGCCCGGGACAGTTCGTAGAGACCCAGTACTCC.

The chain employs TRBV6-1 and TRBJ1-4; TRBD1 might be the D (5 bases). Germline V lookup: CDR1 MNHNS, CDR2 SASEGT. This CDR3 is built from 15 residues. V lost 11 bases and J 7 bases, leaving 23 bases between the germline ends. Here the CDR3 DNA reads TGTGCCTGCAAGGGGACGCCCGGATCGGGTGAAAAACTGTTTTTT. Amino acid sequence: CACKGTPGSGEKLFF.

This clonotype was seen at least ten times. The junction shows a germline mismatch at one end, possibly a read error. The CDR3 coding sequence is TGCGCCAGCAGCCAAGAGTATTCGGGAGGGACCCACTTC. It is translated as CASSQEYSGGTHF. The genes are TRBV4-1 and TRBJ2-4, with 8 nucleotides matching TRBD2. The CDR3 consists of 13 residues. Germline lookup yields CDR1 MGHRA and CDR2 YSYEKL.

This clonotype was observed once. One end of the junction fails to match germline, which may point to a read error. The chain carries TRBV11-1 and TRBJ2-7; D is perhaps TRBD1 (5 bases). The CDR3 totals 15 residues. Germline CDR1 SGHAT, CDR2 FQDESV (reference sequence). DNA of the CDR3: TGTGCCAGCAGTCGGATAGGGGCGGCCTCCTACGAGCACTACTTC. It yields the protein CASSRIGAASYEHYF.

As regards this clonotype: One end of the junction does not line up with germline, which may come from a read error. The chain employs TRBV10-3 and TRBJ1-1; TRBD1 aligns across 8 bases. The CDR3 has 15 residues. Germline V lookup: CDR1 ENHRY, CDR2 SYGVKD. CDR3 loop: CAMSEADRAGTVAFF. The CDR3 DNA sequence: TGTGCCATGAGTGAGGCGGACAGGGCGGGTACTGTAGCTTTCTTT.

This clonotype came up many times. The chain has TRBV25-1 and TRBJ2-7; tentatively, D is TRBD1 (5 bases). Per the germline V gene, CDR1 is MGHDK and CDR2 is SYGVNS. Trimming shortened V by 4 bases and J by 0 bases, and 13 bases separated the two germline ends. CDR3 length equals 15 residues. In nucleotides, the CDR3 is TGTGCCAGCAGTGGGCAGGGCGCTAGCTCCTACGAGCAGTACTTC. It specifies CASSGQGASSYEQYF.

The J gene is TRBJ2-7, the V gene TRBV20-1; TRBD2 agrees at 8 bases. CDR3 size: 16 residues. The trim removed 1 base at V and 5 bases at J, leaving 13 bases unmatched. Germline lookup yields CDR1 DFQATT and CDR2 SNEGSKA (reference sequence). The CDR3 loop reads CSARVSQRGRTDEQYF. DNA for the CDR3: TGCAGTGCTAGAGTTTCACAGCGCGGGAGGACTGACGAGCAGTACTTC.

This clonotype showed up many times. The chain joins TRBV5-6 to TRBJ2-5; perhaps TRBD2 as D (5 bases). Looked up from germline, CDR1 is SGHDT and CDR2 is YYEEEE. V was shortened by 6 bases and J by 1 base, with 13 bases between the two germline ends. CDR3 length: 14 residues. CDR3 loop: CASIRSAIQETQYF. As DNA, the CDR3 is TGTGCCAGCATTCGTAGCGCAATCCAAGAGACCCAGTACTTC.

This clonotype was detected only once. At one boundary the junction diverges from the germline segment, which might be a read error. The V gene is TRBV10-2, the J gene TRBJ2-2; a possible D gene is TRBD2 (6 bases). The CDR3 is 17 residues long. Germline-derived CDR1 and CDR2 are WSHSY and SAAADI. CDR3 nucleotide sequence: TGCGCCAGCAGTGAGGGAGTGGGACCGCTGAACACCGGGGGGCTGTTTTTT. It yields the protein CASSEGVGPLNTGGLFF.

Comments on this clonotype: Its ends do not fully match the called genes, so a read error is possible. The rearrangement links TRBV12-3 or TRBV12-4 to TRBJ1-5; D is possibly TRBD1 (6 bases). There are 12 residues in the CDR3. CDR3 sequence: CASRWGRQPRHF. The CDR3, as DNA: TGTGCCAGCAGGTGGGGGCGTCAGCCCCGGCATTTT.

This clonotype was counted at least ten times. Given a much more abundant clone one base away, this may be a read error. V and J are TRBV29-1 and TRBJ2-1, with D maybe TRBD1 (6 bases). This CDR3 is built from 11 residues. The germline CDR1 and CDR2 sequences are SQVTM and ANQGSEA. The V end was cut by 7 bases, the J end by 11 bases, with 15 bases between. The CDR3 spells CSAQLTGKQFF. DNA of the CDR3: TGCAGCGCCCAATTAACAGGGAAGCAGTTCTTC.

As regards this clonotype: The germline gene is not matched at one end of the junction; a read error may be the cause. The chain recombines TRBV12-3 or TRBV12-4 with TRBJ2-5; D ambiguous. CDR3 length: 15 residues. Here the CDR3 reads CANSFYERIQETQYF. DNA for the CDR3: TGTGCCAACAGTTTTTATGAGAGAATCCAAGAGACCCAGTACTTC.

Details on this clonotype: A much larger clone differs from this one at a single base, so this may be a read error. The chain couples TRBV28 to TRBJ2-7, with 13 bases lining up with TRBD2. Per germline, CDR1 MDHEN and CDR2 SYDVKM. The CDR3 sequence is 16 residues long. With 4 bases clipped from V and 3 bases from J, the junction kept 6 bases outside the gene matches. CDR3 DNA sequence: TGTGCCAGCAGTTCCACAGGACTAGCGGGAGTCTACGAGCAGTACTTC. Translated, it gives CASSSTGLAGVYEQYF.

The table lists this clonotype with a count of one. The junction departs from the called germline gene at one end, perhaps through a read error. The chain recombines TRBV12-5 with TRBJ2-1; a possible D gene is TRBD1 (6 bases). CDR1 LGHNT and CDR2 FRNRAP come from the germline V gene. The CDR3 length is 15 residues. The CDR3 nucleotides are TGTGCTAGTGATTTGTCCCCCGGGACACATGATGAGCAGTTCTTC. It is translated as CASDLSPGTHDEQFF.

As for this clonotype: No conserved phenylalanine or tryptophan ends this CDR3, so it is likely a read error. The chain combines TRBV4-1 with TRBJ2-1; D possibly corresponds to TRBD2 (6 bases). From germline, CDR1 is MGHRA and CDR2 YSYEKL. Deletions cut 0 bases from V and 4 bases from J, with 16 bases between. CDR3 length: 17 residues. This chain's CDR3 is CASSQDGGTSLYNEQFI. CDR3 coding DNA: TGCGCCAGCAGCCAAGACGGGGGAACTAGCCTTTACAATGAGCAGTTCATC.

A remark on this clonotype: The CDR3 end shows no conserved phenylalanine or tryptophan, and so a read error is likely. CDR3 in DNA: TGTGCCAGCAGTTACGAGGCTGTTGAGCAGTTCCTC. Translation: CASSYEAVEQFL. This rearrangement joins TRBV6-6 to TRBJ2-1; D call uncertain. Looked up from germline, CDR1 is MNHNY and CDR2 is SVGAGI (reference sequence). V lost 2 bases and J lost 9, with 8 bases in between. CDR3 size: 12 residues.

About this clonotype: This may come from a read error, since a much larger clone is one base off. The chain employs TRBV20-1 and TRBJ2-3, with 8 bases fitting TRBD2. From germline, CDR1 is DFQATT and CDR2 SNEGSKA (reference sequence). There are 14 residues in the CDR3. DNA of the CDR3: TGCAGTGCTAGAGTAGCGGGGTACACAGATATGCAGTATTTT. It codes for CSARVAGYTDMQYF.

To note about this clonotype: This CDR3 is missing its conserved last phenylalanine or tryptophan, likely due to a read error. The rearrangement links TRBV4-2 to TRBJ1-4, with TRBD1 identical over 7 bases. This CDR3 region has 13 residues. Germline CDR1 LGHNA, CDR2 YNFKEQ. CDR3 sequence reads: CASSQRQGEKLFC. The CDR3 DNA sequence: TGTGCCAGCAGCCAGCGACAGGGTGAAAAGCTGTTTTGT.

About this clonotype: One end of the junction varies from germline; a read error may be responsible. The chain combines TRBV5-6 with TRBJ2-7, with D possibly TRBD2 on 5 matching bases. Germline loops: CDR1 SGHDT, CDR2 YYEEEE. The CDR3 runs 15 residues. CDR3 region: CASSLWRHFTYKQYF. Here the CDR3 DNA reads TGTGCCAGCAGCTTGTGGAGGCACTTTACCTACAAGCAGTACTTC.

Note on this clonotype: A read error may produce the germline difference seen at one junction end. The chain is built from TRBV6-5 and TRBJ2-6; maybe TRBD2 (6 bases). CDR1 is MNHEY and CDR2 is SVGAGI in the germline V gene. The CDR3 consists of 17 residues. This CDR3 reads CASSLPFWDSGVNVLTF. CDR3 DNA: TGTGCCAGTAGTCTCCCTTTTTGGGACTCTGGGGTCAACGTCTTGACTTTC.

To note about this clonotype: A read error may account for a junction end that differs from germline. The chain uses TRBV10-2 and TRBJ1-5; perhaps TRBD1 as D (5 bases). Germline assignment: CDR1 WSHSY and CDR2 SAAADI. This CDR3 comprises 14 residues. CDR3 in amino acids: CASSGACAQQPQHF. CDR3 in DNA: TGCGCCAGTAGTGGGGCTTGTGCGCAGCAGCCCCAGCATTTT.